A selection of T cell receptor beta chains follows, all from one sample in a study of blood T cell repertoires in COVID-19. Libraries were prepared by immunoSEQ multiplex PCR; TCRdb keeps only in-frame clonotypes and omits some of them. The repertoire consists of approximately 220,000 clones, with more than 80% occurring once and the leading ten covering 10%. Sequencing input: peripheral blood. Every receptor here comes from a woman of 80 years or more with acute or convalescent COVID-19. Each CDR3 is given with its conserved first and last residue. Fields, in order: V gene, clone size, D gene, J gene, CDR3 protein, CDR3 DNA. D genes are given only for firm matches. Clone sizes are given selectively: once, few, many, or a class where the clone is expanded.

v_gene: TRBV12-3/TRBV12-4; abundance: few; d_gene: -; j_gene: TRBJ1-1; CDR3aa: CASSFSTEAFF; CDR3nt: TGTGCCAGCAGTTTTTCGACTGAAGCTTTCTTT
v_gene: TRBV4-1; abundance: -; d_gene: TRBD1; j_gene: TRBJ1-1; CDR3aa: CASSQFGQGTSEAFF; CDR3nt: TGCGCCAGCAGCCAATTTGGACAGGGGACGAGTGAAGCTTTCTTT
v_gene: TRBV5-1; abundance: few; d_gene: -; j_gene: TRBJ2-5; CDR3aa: CASSLGVGGRAETQYF; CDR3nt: TGCGCCAGCAGCTTGGGAGTCGGGGGAAGGGCAGAGACCCAGTACTTC
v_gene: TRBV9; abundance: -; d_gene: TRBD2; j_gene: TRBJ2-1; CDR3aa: CASSVGPSGNNEQFF; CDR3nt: TGTGCCAGCAGCGTAGGTCCTAGCGGGAACAATGAGCAGTTCTTC
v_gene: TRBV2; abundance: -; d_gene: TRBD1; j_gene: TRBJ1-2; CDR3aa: CASSDGAERGLSYGYTF; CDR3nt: TGTGCCAGCAGTGATGGGGCGGAAAGGGGGCTTAGCTATGGCTACACCTTC
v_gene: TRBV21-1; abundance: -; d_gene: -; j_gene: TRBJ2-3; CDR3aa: CASSTANGSGRADTQYF; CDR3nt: TGTGCCAGCAGCACCGCCAATGGTAGCGGGAGGGCAGATACGCAGTATTTT
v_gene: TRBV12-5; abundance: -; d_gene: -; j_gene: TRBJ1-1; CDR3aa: CASGLVGAGSNTEAFF; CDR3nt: TGTGCTAGTGGTTTGGTAGGTGCAGGCTCGAACACTGAAGCTTTCTTT
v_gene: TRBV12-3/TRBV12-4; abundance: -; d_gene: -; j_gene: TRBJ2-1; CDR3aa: CASSDRQEQFF; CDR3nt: TGTGCCAGCAGTGACCGACAGGAGCAGTTCTTC
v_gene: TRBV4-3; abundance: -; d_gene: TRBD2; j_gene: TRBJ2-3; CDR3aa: CASSQELAGTLSTDTQYF; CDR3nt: TGCGCCAGCAGCCAAGAGTTAGCGGGGACCCTCTCCACAGATACGCAGTATTTT
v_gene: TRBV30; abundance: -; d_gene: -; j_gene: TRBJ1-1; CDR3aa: CAWSVSGANTEAFF; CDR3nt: TGTGCCTGGAGTGTTAGTGGGGCAAACACTGAAGCTTTCTTT
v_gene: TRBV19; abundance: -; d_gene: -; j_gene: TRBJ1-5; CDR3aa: CASSMEAINQPQHF; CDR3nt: TGTGCCAGTAGTATGGAGGCTATTAATCAGCCCCAGCATTTT
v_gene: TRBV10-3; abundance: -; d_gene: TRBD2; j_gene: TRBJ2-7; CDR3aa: CATGLAGVEQYF; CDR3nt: TGTGCCACCGGACTAGCGGGTGTCGAGCAGTACTTC
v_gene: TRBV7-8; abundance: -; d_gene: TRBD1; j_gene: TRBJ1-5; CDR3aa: CASGTAAGNQPQHF; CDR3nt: TGTGCCAGCGGGACAGCTGCGGGGAATCAGCCCCAGCATTTT
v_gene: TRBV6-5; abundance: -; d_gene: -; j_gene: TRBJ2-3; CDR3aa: CASGTTDTQYF; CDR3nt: TGTGCCAGCGGGACAACAGATACGCAGTATTTT
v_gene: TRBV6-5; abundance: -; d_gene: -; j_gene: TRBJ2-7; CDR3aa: CASSYAGSYEQYF; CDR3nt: TGTGCCAGCAGTTACGCAGGATCCTACGAGCAGTACTTC
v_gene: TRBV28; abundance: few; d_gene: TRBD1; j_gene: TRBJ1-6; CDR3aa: CASSLNRQGNSPLHF; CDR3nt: TGTGCCAGCAGTCTCAATAGACAGGGCAATTCACCCCTCCACTTT
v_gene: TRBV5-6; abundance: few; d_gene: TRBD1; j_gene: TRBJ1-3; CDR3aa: CASSVGQGALTGNTIYF; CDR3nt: TGTGCCAGCAGCGTTGGACAGGGAGCCCTCACGGGAAACACCATATATTTT
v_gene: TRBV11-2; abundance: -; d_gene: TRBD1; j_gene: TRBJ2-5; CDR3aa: CASSWGQLQETQYF; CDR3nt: TGTGCCAGCAGCTGGGGACAGCTCCAAGAGACCCAGTACTTC
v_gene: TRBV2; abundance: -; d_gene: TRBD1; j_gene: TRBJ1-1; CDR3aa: CASSNRGMNTEAFF; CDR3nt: TGTGCCAGCAGTAACAGGGGGATGAACACTGAAGCTTTCTTT
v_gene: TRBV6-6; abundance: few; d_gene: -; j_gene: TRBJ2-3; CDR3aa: CASSLATDTQYF; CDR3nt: TGTGCCAGCAGTTTGGCCACAGATACGCAGTATTTT
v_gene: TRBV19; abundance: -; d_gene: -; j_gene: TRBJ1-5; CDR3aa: CASKGPRQGNQPQHF; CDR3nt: TGTGCCAGTAAGGGTCCGAGGCAGGGGAATCAGCCCCAGCATTTT
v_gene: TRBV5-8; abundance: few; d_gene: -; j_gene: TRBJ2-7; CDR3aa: CASSRGYEQYF; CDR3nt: TGTGCCAGCAGCAGGGGCTACGAGCAGTACTTC
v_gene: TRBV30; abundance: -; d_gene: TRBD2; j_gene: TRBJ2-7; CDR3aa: CAWRERLAGGSDYEQYF; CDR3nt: TGTGCCTGGAGAGAGAGACTAGCGGGAGGTAGTGACTACGAGCAGTACTTC
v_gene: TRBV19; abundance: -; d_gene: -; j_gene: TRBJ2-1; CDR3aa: CASSMQTENEQFF; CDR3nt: TGTGCCAGTAGTATGCAAACTGAAAATGAGCAGTTCTTC
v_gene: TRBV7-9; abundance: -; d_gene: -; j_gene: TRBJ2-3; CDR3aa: CASSIDGTDTQYF; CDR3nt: TGTGCCAGCAGCATCGACGGGACAGATACGCAGTATTTT
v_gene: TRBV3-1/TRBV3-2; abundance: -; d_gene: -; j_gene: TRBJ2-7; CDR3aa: CASSQDPGSYEQYF; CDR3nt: TGTGCCAGCAGCCAAGACCCAGGTTCCTACGAGCAGTACTTC
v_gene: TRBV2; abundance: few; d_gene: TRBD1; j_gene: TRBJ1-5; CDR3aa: CASTEGQTNQPQHF; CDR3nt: TGTGCCAGCACCGAGGGACAGACCAATCAGCCCCAGCATTTT
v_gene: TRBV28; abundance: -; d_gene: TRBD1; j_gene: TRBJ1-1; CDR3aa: CASTEEGGQRNTEAFF; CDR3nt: TGTGCCAGCACTGAAGAGGGGGGACAGAGGAACACTGAAGCTTTCTTT
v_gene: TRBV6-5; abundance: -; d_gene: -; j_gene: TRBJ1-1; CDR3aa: CASSYSSETEAFF; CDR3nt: TGTGCCAGCAGTTACTCGAGTGAGACTGAAGCTTTCTTT
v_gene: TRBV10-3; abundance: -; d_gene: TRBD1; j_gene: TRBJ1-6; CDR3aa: CASFPGQGVGSPLHF; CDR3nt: TGTGCCAGCTTCCCGGGACAGGGAGTAGGGTCACCCCTCCACTTT
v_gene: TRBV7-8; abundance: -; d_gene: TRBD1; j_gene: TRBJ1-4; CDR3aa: CASSLGLTGANEKLFF; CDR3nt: TGTGCCAGCAGCTTAGGCTTGACAGGGGCCAATGAAAAACTGTTTTTT
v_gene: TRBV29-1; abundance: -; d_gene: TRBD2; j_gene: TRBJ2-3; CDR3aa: CSVQLAGFGRTDTQYF; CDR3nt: TGCAGCGTCCAACTAGCGGGCTTTGGGCGAACAGATACGCAGTATTTT
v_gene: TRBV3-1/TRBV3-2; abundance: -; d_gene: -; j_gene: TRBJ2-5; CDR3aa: CASSRWEEETQYF; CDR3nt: TGTGCCAGCAGCCGGTGGGAGGAAGAGACCCAGTACTTC
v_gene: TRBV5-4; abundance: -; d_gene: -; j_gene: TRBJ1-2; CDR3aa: CASSLVGVNYGYTF; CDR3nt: TGTGCCAGCAGCTTGGTAGGGGTCAACTATGGCTACACCTTC
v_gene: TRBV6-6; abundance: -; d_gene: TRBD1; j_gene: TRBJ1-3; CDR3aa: CASTVTDRAGNTIYF; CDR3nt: TGTGCCAGCACCGTTACGGACAGGGCTGGAAACACCATATATTTT
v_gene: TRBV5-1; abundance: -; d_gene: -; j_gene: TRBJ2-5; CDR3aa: CASSSTVTYETQYF; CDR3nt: TGCGCCAGCAGCTCGACAGTAACCTATGAGACCCAGTACTTC
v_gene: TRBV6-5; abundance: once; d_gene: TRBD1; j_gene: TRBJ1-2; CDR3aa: CASSGTGAAYGYTF; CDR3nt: TGTGCCAGCAGCGGGACAGGGGCGGCCTATGGCTACACCTTC
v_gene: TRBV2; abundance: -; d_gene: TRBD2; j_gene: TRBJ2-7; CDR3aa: CASGLAGLAVYEQYF; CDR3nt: TGTGCCAGCGGGCTAGCGGGATTGGCCGTATACGAGCAGTACTTC
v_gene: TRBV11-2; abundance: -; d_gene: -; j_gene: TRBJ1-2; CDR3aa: CASSALIGEGGYTF; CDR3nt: TGTGCCAGCAGTGCCCTAATCGGCGAGGGCGGCTACACCTTC
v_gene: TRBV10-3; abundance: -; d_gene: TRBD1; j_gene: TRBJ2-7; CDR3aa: CAISERQGALGEQYF; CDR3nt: TGTGCCATCAGTGAGCGACAGGGGGCGTTGGGCGAGCAGTACTTC
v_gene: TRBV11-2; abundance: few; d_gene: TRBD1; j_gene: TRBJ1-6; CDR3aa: CASSSTGKDSPLHF; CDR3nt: TGTGCCAGCAGCTCGACAGGGAAGGATTCACCCCTCCACTTT
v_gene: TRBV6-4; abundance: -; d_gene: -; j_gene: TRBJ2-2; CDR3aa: CASSEVAGTGELFF; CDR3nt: TGTGCCAGCAGTGAAGTGGCGGGCACCGGGGAGCTGTTTTTT
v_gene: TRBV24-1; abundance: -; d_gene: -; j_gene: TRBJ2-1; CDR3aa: CATSDSTGMEYNEQFF; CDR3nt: TGTGCCACCAGTGATTCGACAGGAATGGAATACAATGAGCAGTTCTTC
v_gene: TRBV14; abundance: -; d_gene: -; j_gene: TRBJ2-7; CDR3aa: CASSTRIYEQYF; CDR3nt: TGTGCCAGCTCTACCAGGATATACGAGCAGTACTTC